This record covers a single T cell receptor (beta chain). Assay: immunoSEQ multiplex PCR; the TCRdb copy retains only in-frame clones and omits some. Of 150,000 to 200,000 clones in the sample, roughly 87% were seen once. The data belong to a study of blood T cell repertoires in COVID-19. V shed 8 bases and J 7 bases; nucleotides not matched to a gene: 16. Per the germline V gene, CDR1 is MDHEN and CDR2 is SYDVKM. This CDR3 has 15 residues. The sample was peripheral blood. The rearrangement uses TRBV28 and TRBJ1-1, with 7 bases identical to TRBD1. This clonotype originated in a woman in her sixties or seventies who had recovered from COVID-19. CDR3 sequence reads: CASETNSGTAGEAFF. CDR3 DNA sequence: TGTGCCAGCGAAACAAACTCCGGGACAGCAGGTGAAGCTTTCTTT. The variable domain in full, completed from reference TRBV28 and TRBJ1-1, reads DVKVTQSSRYLVKRTGEKVFLECVQDMDHENMFWYRQDPGLGLRLIYFSYDVKMKEKGDIPEGYSVSREKKERFSLILESASTNQTSMYLCASETNSGTAGEAFFGQGTRLTVV.